This TCR beta chain was recorded in a study of T-cell memory formation after mild COVID-19 (TCRdb year 2021). For the study in its entirety: TCR sequence clusters from the two donors were found to be largely donor specific. Longitudinal TCRalpha and TCRbeta repertoire sequencing tracked T-cell clones expanding and contracting after mild COVID-19 in a couple of donors. Two young, previously healthy adult volunteers, one female and one male, were included in the cohort.

General study outcomes and caveats: Contracting CD4+ clones were found mainly in CM and EM memory subsets, while CD8+ clones were enriched in EMRA. The study included only a couple of mild cases, and larger cohorts that include severe cases with pre-infection samples were judged to be necessary. From day 15 to 85, contracting clones showed balanced CD4/CD8 phenotypes, whereas a second wave of clones that expanded from day 15 to 37 leaned towards CD4+. Some responding clones were detected in pre-infection memory, suggesting pre-existing cross-reactive memory T cells joined the SARS-CoV-2 response. SARS-CoV-2 specificity of the second-wave clones peaking on day 37 was not confirmed.

Sequencing took place on an Illumina NovaSeq 6000. cDNA libraries for TCRalpha and TCRbeta were prepared by 5'RACE using constant-segment primers, with sample barcodes and unique molecular identifiers added. Trizol reagent was used to extract RNA from every sample. Libraries were amplified in two PCR steps, with a second sample barcode and Illumina TruSeq adapters added in the second step. The libraries were sequenced on an Illumina NovaSeq using 2 x 150 bp paired-end reads. As for how the authors treated the data: With migec v1.2.7, reads were demultiplexed and then collapsed into UMI-guided consensus sequences. With mixcr v2.1.11, UMI consensuses were aligned to TRA and TRB V and J templates and assembled into clonotypes. Clonotypes were classified as expanded or contracted when called significant by both edgeR and NoisET, with noise models trained on biological replicates. edgeR calls used a false discovery rate-adjusted p below 0.01 and a log2 fold-change threshold of 1. As an exploratory analysis of dynamics, PCA with hierarchical clustering was applied to max-normalized trajectories of the 1000 most abundant clonotypes. The CD4 or CD8 phenotype of responding clones was assigned using the separately sequenced CD4+ and CD8+ repertoires. TCRdb reworked the public reads: Q25 trimming with fastp, MiXCR clone assembly, productive beta chains retained. Rows with a matching CDR3 protein are joined into one entry that keeps the most common DNA and genes. What appears here as the V and J calls and clone size reflects TCRdb's work, not the paper's. This sample has 350,000 to 500,000 distinct CDR3 sequences in its table, and over 15% of those were observed once. The ten largest make up about 22% of the sample.

Ficoll-Paque density gradient centrifugation was the method used to isolate PBMCs. On this clonotype itself: No antigen is known for it. Base qualities are not at hand, and no much larger clone is one base apart.

The CDR3 contains 13 residues, cysteine and phenylalanine counted. The sequence is cut down to CDR3 DNA, 39 bases in frame from base 1. Between the V and J ends, shortened by 3 bases and 9 bases respectively, the junction contains 12 bases. Sequencing was carried out using PBMCs or a T cell subset sorted from them (not recorded which). The rearranged segments are TRBV12-3 or TRBV12-4 and TRBJ2-1, with no reliable assignment of the D segment. This TCR derives from a man aged 18 to 30 who had mild COVID-19 (a few samples of this study predate the infection). The sample titles of this study are shuffled in the database, so cell type and time point are left out; the donor was told from shared clones. The CDR3 loop reads CASSFREVSEQFF. The nucleotide sequence is TGTGCCAGCAGTTTCCGTGAGGTCAGTGAGCAGTTCTTC.